This TCR beta chain is from a study of cytomegalovirus exposure and HLA in healthy donors. Worth noting for this clone: Its antigen is currently unknown.

From germline, CDR1 is SGHDN and CDR2 FVKESK. J lost 4 bases, V lost 4 bases, and 9 bases had no gene match. This CDR3 is 15 amino acids long. Findings and limits, study-wide: Exclusion applied to some V segments, including TRBV6-2 and TRBV6-3, as they were indistinguishable.

It was with 60 Vbeta and 13 Jbeta primers that the PCR ran. The repertoire was sequenced with immunoSEQ multiplex PCR; TCRdb's copy has only in-frame clones and lacks some. This repertoire comprises approximately 140,000 clones; its ten largest clones make up less than 3.5%. The sequence came from a man aged 35-49 years in good health and CMV-seronegative. Sequenced: PBMCs. The chain has TRBV14 and TRBJ2-5; TRBD1 agrees at 7 bases. The CDR3 loop reads CASSRQGPLVETQYF. The CDR3 nucleotides read TGTGCCAGCAGCCGACAGGGACCACTGGTAGAGACCCAGTACTTC.